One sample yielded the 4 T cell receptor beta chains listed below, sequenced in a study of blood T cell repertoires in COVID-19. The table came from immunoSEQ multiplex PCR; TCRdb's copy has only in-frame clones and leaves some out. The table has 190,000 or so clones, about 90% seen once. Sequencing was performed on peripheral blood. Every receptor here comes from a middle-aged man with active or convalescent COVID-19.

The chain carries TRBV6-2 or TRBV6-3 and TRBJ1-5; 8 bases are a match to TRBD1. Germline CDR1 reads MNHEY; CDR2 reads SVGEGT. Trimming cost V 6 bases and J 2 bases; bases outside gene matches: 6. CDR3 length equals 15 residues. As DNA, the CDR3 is TGTGCCAGCAGCCCTACGGACAGGGGCAATCAGCCCCAGCATTTT. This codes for CASSPTDRGNQPQHF.

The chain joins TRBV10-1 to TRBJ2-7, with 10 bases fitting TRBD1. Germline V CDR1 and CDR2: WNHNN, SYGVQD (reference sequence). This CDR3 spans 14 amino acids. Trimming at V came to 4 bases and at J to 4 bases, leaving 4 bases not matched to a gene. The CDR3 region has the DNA TGCGCCAGCAGTGTGGTGGGACAGGGGTACGAGCAGTACTTC. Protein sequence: CASSVVGQGYEQYF.

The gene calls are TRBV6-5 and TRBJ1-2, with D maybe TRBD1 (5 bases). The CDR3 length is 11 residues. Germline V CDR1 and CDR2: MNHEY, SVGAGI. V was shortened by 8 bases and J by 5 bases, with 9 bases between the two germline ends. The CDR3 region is CASPGQYGYTF. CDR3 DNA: TGTGCCAGCCCAGGGCAATATGGCTACACCTTC.

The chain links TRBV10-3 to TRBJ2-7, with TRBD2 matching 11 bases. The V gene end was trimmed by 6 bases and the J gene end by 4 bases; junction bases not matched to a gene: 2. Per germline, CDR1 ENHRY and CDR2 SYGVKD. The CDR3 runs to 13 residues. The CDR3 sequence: CAIRTSGAYEQYF. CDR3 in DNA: TGTGCCATCAGGACTAGCGGGGCTTACGAGCAGTACTTC.